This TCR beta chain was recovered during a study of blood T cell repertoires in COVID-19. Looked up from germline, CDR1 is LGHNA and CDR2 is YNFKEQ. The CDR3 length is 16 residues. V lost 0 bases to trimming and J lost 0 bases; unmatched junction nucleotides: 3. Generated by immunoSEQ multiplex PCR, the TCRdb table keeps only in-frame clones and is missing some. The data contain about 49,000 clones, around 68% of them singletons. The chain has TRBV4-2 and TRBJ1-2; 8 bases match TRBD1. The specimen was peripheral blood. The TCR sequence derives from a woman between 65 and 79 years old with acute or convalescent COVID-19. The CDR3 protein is CASSQDRTGSNYGYTF. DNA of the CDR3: TGTGCCAGCAGCCAAGATCGGACAGGGTCTAACTATGGCTACACCTTC.